This T cell receptor beta chain was profiled in a study of blood T cell repertoires in COVID-19. This CDR3 comprises 14 residues. Germline CDR1 is SEHNR and CDR2 is FQNEAQ (reference sequence). With 2 bases removed from V and 2 bases from J, the gap between germline ends came to 9 bases. In the authors' methods: Researchers report that nucleated cell counts were estimated from reference gene primer amplification. Profiling relied on immunoSEQ multiplex PCR, and the TCRdb table lists in-frame clones only, not all of them. V and J calls and clone size are copied from that table; D and trimming were computed from the DNA. Here the sample spans 210,000 or so clones, 80% to 90% being singletons.

Input material: peripheral blood. The TCR sequence derives from a woman older than 75 with acute or convalescent COVID-19. The genes are TRBV7-9 and TRBJ1-2, with D possibly matching TRBD1 (6 bases). The CDR3 reads CASSLQGQNYGYTF. CDR3 nucleotides: TGTGCCAGCAGCTTACAGGGACAAAACTATGGCTACACCTTC.